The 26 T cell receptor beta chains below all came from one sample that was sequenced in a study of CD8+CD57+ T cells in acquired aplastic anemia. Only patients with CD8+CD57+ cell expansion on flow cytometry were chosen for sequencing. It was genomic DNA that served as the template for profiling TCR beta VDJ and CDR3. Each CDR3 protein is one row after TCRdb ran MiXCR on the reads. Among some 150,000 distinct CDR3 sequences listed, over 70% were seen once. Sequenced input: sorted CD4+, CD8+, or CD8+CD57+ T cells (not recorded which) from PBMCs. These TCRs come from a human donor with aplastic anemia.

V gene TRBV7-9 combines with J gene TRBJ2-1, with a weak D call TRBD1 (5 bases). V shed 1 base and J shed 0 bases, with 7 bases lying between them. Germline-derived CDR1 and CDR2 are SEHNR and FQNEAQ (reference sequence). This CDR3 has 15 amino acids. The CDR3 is CASSLGQGSYNEQFF. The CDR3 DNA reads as TGTGCCAGCAGCTTAGGTCAGGGCTCCTACAATGAGCAGTTCTTC.

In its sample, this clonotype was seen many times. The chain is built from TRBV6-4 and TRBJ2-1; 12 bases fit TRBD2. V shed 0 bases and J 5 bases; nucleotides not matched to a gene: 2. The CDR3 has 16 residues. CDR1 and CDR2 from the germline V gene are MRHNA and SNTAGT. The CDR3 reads CASSDSGTSGHNEQFF. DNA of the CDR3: TGTGCCAGCAGTGACTCGGGGACTAGCGGGCACAATGAGCAGTTCTTC.

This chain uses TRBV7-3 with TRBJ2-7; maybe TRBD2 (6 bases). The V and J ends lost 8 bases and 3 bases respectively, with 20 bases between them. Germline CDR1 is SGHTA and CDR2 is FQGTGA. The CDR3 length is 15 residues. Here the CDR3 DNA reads TGTGCCAGCGGCGGTTGGAGGGGAGCGCGCTACGAGCAGTACGTC. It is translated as CASGGWRGARYEQYV.

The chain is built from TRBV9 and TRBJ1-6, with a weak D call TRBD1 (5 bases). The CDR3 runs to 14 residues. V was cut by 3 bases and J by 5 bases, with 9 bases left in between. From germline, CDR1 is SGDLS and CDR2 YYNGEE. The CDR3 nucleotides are TGTGCCAGCAGCGCAAGACAGAATAATTCACCCCTCCACTTT. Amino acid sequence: CASSARQNNSPLHF. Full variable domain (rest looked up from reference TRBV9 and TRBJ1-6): DSGVTQTPKHLITATGQRVTLRCSPRSGDLSVYWYQQSLDQGLQFLIQYYNGEERAKGNILERFSAQQFPDLHSELNLSSLELGDSALYFCASSARQNNSPLHFGNGTRLTVT.

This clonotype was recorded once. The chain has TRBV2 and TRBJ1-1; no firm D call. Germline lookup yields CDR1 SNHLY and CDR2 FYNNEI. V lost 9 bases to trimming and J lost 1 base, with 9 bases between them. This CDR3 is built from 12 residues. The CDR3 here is CARPTANTEAFF. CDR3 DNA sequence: TGTGCCAGACCTACAGCGAACACTGAAGCTTTCTTT.

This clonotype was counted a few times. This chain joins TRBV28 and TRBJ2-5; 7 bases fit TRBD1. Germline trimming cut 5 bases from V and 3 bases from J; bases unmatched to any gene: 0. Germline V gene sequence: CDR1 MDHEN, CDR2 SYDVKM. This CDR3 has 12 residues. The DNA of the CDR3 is TGTGCCAGCAGTGGGACAGAAGAGACCCAGTACTTC. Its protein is CASSGTEETQYF.

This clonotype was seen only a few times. CDR3 residues: CASSDPGLAGDNEQFF. The CDR3, as DNA: TGTGCCAGCAGTGATCCGGGACTAGCGGGAGATAATGAGCAGTTCTTC. V usage is TRBV25-1 and J usage is TRBJ2-1; 14 nucleotides line up with TRBD2. J gave up 7 bases and V 3 bases, and 5 bases lay outside the gene matches. This CDR3 region has 16 residues. The germline V gene has CDR1 MGHDK and CDR2 SYGVNS.

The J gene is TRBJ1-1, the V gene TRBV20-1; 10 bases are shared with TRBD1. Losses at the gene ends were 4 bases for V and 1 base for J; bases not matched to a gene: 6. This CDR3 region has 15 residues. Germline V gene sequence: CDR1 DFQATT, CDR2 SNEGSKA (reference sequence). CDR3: CSATRQGAGNTEAFF. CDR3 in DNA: TGCAGTGCTACCCGACAGGGGGCAGGGAACACTGAAGCTTTCTTT.

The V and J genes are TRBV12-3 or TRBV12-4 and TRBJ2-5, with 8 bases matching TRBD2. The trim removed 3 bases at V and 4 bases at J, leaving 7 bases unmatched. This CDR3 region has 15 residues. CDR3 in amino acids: CASSFRGLESETQYF. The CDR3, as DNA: TGTGCCAGCAGTTTCAGGGGACTAGAGTCAGAGACCCAGTACTTC.

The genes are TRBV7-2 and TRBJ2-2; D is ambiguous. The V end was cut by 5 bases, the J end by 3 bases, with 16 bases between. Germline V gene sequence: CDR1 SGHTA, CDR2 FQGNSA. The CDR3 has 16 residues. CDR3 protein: CASSPILWEDTGELFF. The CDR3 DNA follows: TGTGCCAGCAGCCCCATTTTGTGGGAAGACACCGGGGAGCTGTTTTTT.

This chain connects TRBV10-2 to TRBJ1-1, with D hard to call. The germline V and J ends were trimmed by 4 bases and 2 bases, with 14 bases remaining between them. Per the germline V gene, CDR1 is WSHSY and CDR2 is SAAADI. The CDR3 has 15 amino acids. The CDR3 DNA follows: TGCGCCAGCAGTGTGTCTGTATCCCCAAACACTGAAGCTTTCTTT. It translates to CASSVSVSPNTEAFF.

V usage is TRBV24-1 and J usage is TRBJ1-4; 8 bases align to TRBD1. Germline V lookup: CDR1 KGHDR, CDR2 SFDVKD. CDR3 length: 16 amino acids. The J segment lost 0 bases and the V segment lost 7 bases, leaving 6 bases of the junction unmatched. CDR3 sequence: CATSPGQGATNEKLFF. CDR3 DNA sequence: TGTGCCACCAGCCCAGGACAGGGCGCAACTAATGAAAAACTGTTTTTT.

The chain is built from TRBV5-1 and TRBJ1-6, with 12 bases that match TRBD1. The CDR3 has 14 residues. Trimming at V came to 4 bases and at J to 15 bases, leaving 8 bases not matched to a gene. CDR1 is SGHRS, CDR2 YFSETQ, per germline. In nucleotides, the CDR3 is TGCGCCAGCAGCGCGGGACAGGGGGCCATACTCCTCCACTTT. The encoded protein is CASSAGQGAILLHF.

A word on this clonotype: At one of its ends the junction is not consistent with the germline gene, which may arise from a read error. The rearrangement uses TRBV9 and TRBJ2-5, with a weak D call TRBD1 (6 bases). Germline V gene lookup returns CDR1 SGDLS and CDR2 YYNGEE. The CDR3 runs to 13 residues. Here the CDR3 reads CASSVLAGETQHF. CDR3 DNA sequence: TGTGCCAGCAGCGTTCTAGCAGGGGAGACCCAGCACTTC.

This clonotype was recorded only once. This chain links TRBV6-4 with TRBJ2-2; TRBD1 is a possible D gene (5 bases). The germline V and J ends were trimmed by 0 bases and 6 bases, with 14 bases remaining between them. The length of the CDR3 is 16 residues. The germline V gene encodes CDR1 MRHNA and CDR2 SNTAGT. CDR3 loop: CASSDSSAGQAGELFF. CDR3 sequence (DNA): TGTGCCAGCAGTGACTCGAGTGCAGGGCAAGCCGGGGAGCTGTTTTTT.

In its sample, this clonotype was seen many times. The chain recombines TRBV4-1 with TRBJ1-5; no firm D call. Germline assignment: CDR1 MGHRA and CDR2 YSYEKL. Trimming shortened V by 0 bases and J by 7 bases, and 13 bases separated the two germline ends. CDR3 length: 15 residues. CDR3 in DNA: TGCGCCAGCAGCCAAGAAAAAGTTACTACCCAGCCCCAGCATTTT. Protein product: CASSQEKVTTQPQHF.

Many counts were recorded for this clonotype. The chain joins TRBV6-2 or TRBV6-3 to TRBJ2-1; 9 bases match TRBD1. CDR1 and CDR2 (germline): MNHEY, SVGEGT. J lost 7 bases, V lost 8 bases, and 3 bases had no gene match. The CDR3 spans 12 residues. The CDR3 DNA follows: TGTGCCAGCGGGACAGGGTCGAATGAGCAGTTCTTC. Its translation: CASGTGSNEQFF.

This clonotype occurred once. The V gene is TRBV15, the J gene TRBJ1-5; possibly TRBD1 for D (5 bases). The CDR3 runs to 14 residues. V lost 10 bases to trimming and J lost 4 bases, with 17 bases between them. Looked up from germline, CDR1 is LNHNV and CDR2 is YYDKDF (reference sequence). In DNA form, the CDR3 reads TGTGCCAGAGGCCCGGGACTGATGAATCAGCCCCAGCATTTT. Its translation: CARGPGLMNQPQHF.

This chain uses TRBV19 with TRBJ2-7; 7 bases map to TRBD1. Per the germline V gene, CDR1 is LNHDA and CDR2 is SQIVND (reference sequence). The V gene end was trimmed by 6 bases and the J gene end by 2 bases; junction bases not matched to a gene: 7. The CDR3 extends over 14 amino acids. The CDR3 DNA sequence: TGTGCCAGTAGCGCGACAGGGCGAACCTACGAGCAGTACTTC. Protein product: CASSATGRTYEQYF.

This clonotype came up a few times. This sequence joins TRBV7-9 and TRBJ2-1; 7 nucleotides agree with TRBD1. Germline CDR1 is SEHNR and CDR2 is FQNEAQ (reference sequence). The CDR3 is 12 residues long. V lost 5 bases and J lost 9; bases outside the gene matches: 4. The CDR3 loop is CASSPRQGEQFF. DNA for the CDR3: TGTGCCAGCAGCCCTCGACAGGGTGAGCAGTTCTTC.

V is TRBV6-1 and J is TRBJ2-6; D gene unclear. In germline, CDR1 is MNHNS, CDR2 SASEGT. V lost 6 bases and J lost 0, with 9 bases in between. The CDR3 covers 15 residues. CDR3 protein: CASRMTLSGANVLTF. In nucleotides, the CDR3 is TGTGCCAGCAGGATGACCCTCTCTGGGGCCAACGTCCTGACTTTC.

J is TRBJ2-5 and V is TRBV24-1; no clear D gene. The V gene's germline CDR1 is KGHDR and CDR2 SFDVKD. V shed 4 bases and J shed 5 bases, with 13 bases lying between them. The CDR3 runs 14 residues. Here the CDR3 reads CATSDPDTRETQYF. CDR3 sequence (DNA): TGTGCCACCAGTGACCCTGACACTCGGGAGACCCAGTACTTC.

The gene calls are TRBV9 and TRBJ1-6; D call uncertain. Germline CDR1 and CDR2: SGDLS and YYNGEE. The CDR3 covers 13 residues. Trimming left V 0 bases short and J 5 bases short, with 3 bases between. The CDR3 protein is CASSVADNSPLHF. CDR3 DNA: TGTGCCAGCAGCGTAGCCGATAATTCACCCCTCCACTTT.

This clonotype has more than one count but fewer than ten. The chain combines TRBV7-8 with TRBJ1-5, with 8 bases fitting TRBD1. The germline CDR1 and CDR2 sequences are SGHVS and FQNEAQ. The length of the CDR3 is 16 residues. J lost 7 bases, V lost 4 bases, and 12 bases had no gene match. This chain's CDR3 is CASSYQDRVIGQPQHF. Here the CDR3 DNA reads TGTGCCAGCAGCTACCAGGACAGGGTTATTGGGCAGCCCCAGCATTTT.

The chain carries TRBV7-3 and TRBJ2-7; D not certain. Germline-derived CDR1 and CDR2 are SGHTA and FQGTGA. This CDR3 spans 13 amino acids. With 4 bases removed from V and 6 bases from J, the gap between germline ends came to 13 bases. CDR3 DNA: TGTGCCAGCAGCTCGTTAAATCGTTCCGAGCAGTACTTC. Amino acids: CASSSLNRSEQYF.

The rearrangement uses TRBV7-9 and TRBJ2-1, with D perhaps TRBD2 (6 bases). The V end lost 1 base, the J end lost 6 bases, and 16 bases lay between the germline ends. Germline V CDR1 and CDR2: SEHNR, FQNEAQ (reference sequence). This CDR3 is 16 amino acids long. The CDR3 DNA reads TGTGCCAGCAGCTTAGAAGGGAGGCGAGGGAGCAATGAGCAGTTCTTC. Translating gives CASSLEGRRGSNEQFF.